The sequence of this TCR beta chain was determined in a study of cytomegalovirus exposure and HLA in healthy donors. Study findings and constraints: Common viral pathogens (according to a later analysis) appeared linked to several of the most significant clusters. CMV serostatus was the sole immune exposure data available.

Comment on this clone: The antigen remains unidentified.

V lost 1 base, J lost 0 bases, and 11 bases stayed unmatched. The CDR3 extends over 19 amino acids. Germline loops: CDR1 MDHEN, CDR2 SYDVKM. The PCR used 60 Vbeta and 13 Jbeta primers. Per the study methods: Later, an analysis found approximately 80 million unique TCR beta chains, and 8.5 million to 14 million of these were shared. The method was immunoSEQ multiplex PCR; TCRdb's version includes in-frame clones alone and lacks a portion of them. V and J calls and clone size are those listed in that table; D and trimming were worked out from the DNA. The sample yields fewer than 150,000 clones, about 85% seen once.

The rearrangement uses TRBV28 and TRBJ1-5; 8 bases line up with TRBD1. The sequenced sample consisted of PBMCs. This receptor was taken from a woman in her twenties or thirties in good health and CMV-seropositive. The CDR3 loop is CASSLFGGTGSYSNQPQHF. In DNA, the CDR3 is TGTGCCAGCAGTTTATTTGGGGGGACAGGTTCTTATAGCAATCAGCCCCAGCATTTT.